This T cell receptor beta chain was recovered during a study of T cell changes during pregnancy in multiple sclerosis. Germline CDR1 SGHVS, CDR2 FNYEAQ. V lost 3 bases, J lost 4 bases, and 10 bases lay in between. There are 14 residues in the CDR3. Generated by immunoSEQ multiplex PCR, the TCRdb table keeps only in-frame clones and is missing some. There are approximately 85,000 clones in the sample; approximately 90% occur only once, and roughly 2.5% lies in the top ten. This clone is a singleton in its sample. The source of this sequence is a female donor with multiple sclerosis, enrolled in a pregnancy study. The sample in question was peripheral blood, obtained in the first trimester of pregnancy. This chain links TRBV7-6 with TRBJ2-1; D possibly corresponds to TRBD1 (5 bases). The CDR3 nucleotides read TGTGCCAGCAGCTTCGGAGACAGTTACAATGAGCAGTTCTTC. It yields the protein CASSFGDSYNEQFF.